This T cell receptor beta chain is drawn from a study of blood T cell repertoires in COVID-19. Sequencing was performed with immunoSEQ multiplex PCR; in TCRdb, only in-frame clones are kept and a portion is missing. The sample shows roughly 290,000 clones, roughly 90% of them seen only once. V gave up 5 bases and J gave up 8 bases; unmatched junction bases: 17. The CDR3 spans 15 residues. Per the germline V gene, CDR1 is GTSNPN and CDR2 is SVGIG (reference sequence). This chain uses TRBV30 with TRBJ1-2; 7 bases are a match to TRBD1. Material: peripheral blood. The clonotype comes from a woman in her sixties with acute or convalescent COVID-19. In DNA, the CDR3 is TGTGCCTGGGGACAGAGGGACAGATATTCCGGGGGCTACACCTTC. This sequence encodes CAWGQRDRYSGGYTF.